The 25 T cell receptor beta chains reported below all come from one sample, sequenced in a study of blood T cell repertoires in COVID-19. The table came from immunoSEQ multiplex PCR; TCRdb's copy has only in-frame clones and leaves some out. The repertoire holds approximately 350,000 clones, with around 83% as singletons. The specimen sequenced was peripheral blood. Source of these receptors: a man between 25 and 39 years old with active or convalescent COVID-19.

The chain links TRBV7-9 to TRBJ2-2; 9 bases fit TRBD1. CDR1 and CDR2 (germline): SEHNR, FQNEAQ (reference sequence). The CDR3 covers 15 residues. J gave up 9 bases and V 5 bases, and 10 bases lay outside the gene matches. The CDR3 sequence is CASSPGQGTRWELFF. The CDR3 region has the DNA TGTGCCAGCAGCCCGGGACAGGGAACCAGGTGGGAGCTGTTTTTT.

This clone was detected only once. This CDR3 reads CASSSDRNIQYF. CDR3 DNA: TGTGCCAGCAGCTCGGACAGAAACATTCAGTACTTC. The V gene is TRBV11-3, the J gene TRBJ2-4; a possible D gene is TRBD1 (6 bases). V shed 4 bases and J shed 6 bases, with 7 bases lying between them. CDR1 is SGHNT, CDR2 YENEEA, per germline. This CDR3 is 12 amino acids long.

The chain uses TRBV6-5 and TRBJ2-7, with 9 bases matching TRBD1. The V gene's germline CDR1 is MNHEY and CDR2 SVGAGI. The length of the CDR3 is 14 residues. The trim removed 5 bases at V and 3 bases at J, leaving 5 bases unmatched. The CDR3 sequence is CASSPDRGYYEQYF. The DNA for the CDR3 is TGTGCCAGCAGTCCGGACAGGGGTTACTACGAGCAGTACTTC.

This clone was observed a single time. The rearrangement links TRBV6-5 to TRBJ2-7; a weak D match, TRBD2 (5 bases). The germline V and J ends were trimmed by 8 bases and 3 bases, with 8 bases remaining between them. The CDR3 extends over 11 amino acids. Germline CDR1 reads MNHEY; CDR2 reads SVGAGI. CDR3 residues: CASGGHYEQYF. The CDR3 DNA reads as TGTGCCAGCGGAGGTCACTACGAGCAGTACTTC.

This sequence joins TRBV2 and TRBJ1-6, with D possibly being TRBD1 (5 bases). Germline assignment: CDR1 SNHLY and CDR2 FYNNEI. V lost 6 bases, J lost 2 bases, and 14 bases lay in between. This CDR3 has 16 residues. The CDR3: CASSRSPQAYNSPLHF. As DNA, the CDR3 is TGTGCCAGCAGCCGATCCCCACAGGCCTATAATTCACCCCTCCACTTT.

The chain is built from TRBV29-1 and TRBJ2-2, with a possible D match to TRBD1 (7 bases). Germline CDR1 and CDR2: SQVTM and ANQGSEA. Between the trimmed V and J ends, which lost 3 bases and 6 bases, there was a span of 35 bases. The CDR3 extends over 21 amino acids. The CDR3 is CSVDWDSRAGYGGARAGELFF. In DNA, the CDR3 is TGCAGCGTTGATTGGGACAGTAGGGCGGGGTACGGGGGTGCCAGAGCCGGGGAGCTGTTTTTT.

The chain uses TRBV15 and TRBJ1-4; a possible D gene is TRBD1 (6 bases). The germline CDR1 and CDR2 sequences are LNHNV and YYDKDF (reference sequence). V was clipped by 6 bases and J by 5 bases, with 10 bases between them. The CDR3 loop spans 13 amino acids. CDR3 sequence reads: CATRQGRNEKLFF. In DNA form, the CDR3 reads TGTGCCACCAGACAGGGACGGAATGAAAAACTGTTTTTT.

This chain links TRBV10-3 with TRBJ1-5, with 7 bases that match TRBD1. The CDR3 is 14 amino acids. Germline CDR1 is ENHRY and CDR2 is SYGVKD. The trim removed 3 bases at V and 4 bases at J, leaving 3 bases unmatched. DNA for the CDR3: TGTGCCATCAGTGAAAGGGGGCCAAATCAGCCCCAGCATTTT. It yields the protein CAISERGPNQPQHF.

The genes are TRBV4-1 and TRBJ2-7; TRBD2 is a possible D gene (6 bases). Germline CDR1 reads MGHRA; CDR2 reads YSYEKL. The CDR3 loop spans 15 amino acids. V gave up 3 bases and J gave up 6 bases, with 18 bases separating them. This chain's CDR3 is CASSHSGSGRGEQYF. In DNA form, the CDR3 reads TGCGCCAGCAGCCACTCAGGATCCGGGAGAGGCGAGCAGTACTTC.

The J gene is TRBJ2-2, the V gene TRBV3-1 (or the pseudogene TRBV3-2), with D possibly TRBD2 on 5 matching bases. The CDR3 totals 15 residues. CDR1 is LGHDT and CDR2 is YNNKEL in the germline V gene (reference sequence). V was shortened by 1 base and J by 4 bases, with 10 bases between the two germline ends. Here the CDR3 reads CASSQAGRGTGELFF. In DNA form, the CDR3 reads TGTGCCAGCAGCCAAGCCGGACGGGGCACCGGGGAGCTGTTTTTT.

This chain links TRBV12-5 with TRBJ1-6, with 8 bases fitting TRBD1. The CDR3 loop spans 20 amino acids. Germline CDR1 is LGHNT and CDR2 is FRNRAP. Losses at the gene ends were 0 bases for V and 1 base for J; bases not matched to a gene: 11. The CDR3 DNA follows: TGTGCTAGTGGTTTGGTCTGGACAGGGTGGTGGTGGTCCTATAATTCACCCCTCCACTTT. It translates to CASGLVWTGWWWSYNSPLHF. The full variable domain, with the rest looked up from reference TRBV12-5 and TRBJ1-6, is DARVTQTPRHKVTEMGQEVTMRCQPILGHNTVFWYRQTMMQGLELLAYFRNRAPLDDSGMPKDRFSAEMPDATLATLKIQPSEPRDSAVYFCASGLVWTGWWWSYNSPLHFGNGTRLTVT.

The chain employs TRBV7-2 and TRBJ1-2, with D uncertain. The CDR3 extends over 13 amino acids. V was clipped by 2 bases and J by 7 bases, with 11 bases between them. Germline V lookup: CDR1 SGHTA, CDR2 FQGNSA. The chain's CDR3 is CASSLCQWSGYTF. DNA for the CDR3: TGTGCCAGCAGCTTATGTCAGTGGAGTGGCTACACCTTC.

The chain couples TRBV9 to TRBJ2-4, with TRBD2 matching over 7 bases. The length of the CDR3 is 15 residues. Per germline, CDR1 SGDLS and CDR2 YYNGEE. V gave up 3 bases and J gave up 0 bases; unmatched junction bases: 3. The CDR3 DNA is TGTGCCAGCAGCGAATGGGGGGGAGCCAAAAACATTCAGTACTTC. Translation gives CASSEWGGAKNIQYF.

V gene TRBV4-1 combines with J gene TRBJ2-2; the D gene is possibly TRBD2 (5 bases). This CDR3 contains 12 residues. V was cut by 4 bases and J by 8 bases, with 8 bases left in between. The germline V gene has CDR1 MGHRA and CDR2 YSYEKL. This chain's CDR3 is CASSLGGGELFF. The CDR3 region has the DNA TGCGCCAGCAGCCTGGGCGGGGGGGAGCTGTTTTTT.

CDR3 residues: CAITLDRDNEQFF. CDR3 bases: TGTGCCATCACCTTGGACAGGGACAATGAGCAGTTCTTC. V and J are TRBV10-3 and TRBJ2-1, with 8 bases fitting TRBD1. CDR3 length: 13 residues. CDR1 is ENHRY, CDR2 SYGVKD, per germline. Germline trimming cut 7 bases from V and 5 bases from J; bases unmatched to any gene: 4.

The rearrangement uses TRBV9 and TRBJ1-2, with D tentatively TRBD1 (6 bases). The V end was cut by 7 bases, the J end by 1 base, with 20 bases between. CDR1 is SGDLS, CDR2 YYNGEE, per germline. The CDR3 totals 16 residues. The CDR3 sequence: CASGGRANPYNYGYTF. CDR3 nucleotides: TGTGCCAGCGGGGGCAGAGCCAATCCCTATAACTATGGCTACACCTTC.

The V gene is TRBV30, the J gene TRBJ1-1; tentative D call: TRBD1 (5 bases). Germline CDR1 reads GTSNPN; CDR2 reads SVGIG (reference sequence). V lost 8 bases and J lost 1, with 14 bases in between. This CDR3 is 13 amino acids long. CDR3: CAAYRNTNTEAFF. The CDR3 DNA reads as TGTGCCGCATACAGGAACACGAACACTGAAGCTTTCTTT.

This chain joins TRBV9 and TRBJ2-3; the match to TRBD1 covers 8 bases. Germline V lookup: CDR1 SGDLS, CDR2 YYNGEE. The CDR3 runs 16 residues. The ends lost 0 bases at V and 5 bases at J; junction bases unmatched: 8. The CDR3: CASSVDIQGARDTQYF. For the CDR3, the DNA is TGTGCCAGCAGCGTAGACATCCAGGGGGCAAGAGATACGCAGTATTTT.

The DNA for the CDR3 is TGTGCCAGCAGCCAGTTCCGGGGCACCGGGGGAAAACTGTTTTTT. Its translation is CASSQFRGTGGKLFF. The genes are TRBV3-1 (or the pseudogene TRBV3-2) and TRBJ1-4; maybe TRBD1 (5 bases). Germline V CDR1 and CDR2: LGHDT, YNNKEL (reference sequence). CDR3 length: 15 residues. The V end lost 3 bases, the J end lost 10 bases, and 18 bases lay between the germline ends.

The V call is TRBV30, the J call TRBJ2-5, with TRBD2 as a possible D gene (5 bases). This CDR3 region has 16 residues. CDR1 GTSNPN and CDR2 SVGIG come from the germline V gene (reference sequence). Trimming took 4 bases from V and 5 from J, leaving 23 bases between them. In DNA form, the CDR3 reads TGTGCCTGGAACCCCCTCGGACGACGGGGATCGGAGACCCAGTACTTC. It is translated as CAWNPLGRRGSETQYF.

This clone was recorded only once. V is TRBV10-2 and J is TRBJ2-2; 10 bases line up with TRBD2. CDR1 and CDR2 from the germline V gene are WSHSY and SAAADI. The CDR3 sequence is 14 residues long. V dropped 6 bases and J dropped 7; count of bases not matched to a gene: 5. The CDR3 bases are TGCGCCAGCAGAGCGGGAGGGCGAGACGGGGAGCTGTTTTTT. As protein: CASRAGGRDGELFF.

The chain uses TRBV11-3 and TRBJ1-6, with 7 bases that match TRBD1. Germline CDR1 reads SGHNT; CDR2 reads YENEEA. This CDR3 has 15 residues. V lost 5 bases, J lost 6 bases, and 7 bases stayed unmatched. The CDR3 coding sequence is TGTGCCAGCAGCCCCGGGGGACAGCCTAATTCACCCCTCCACTTT. Translating it yields CASSPGGQPNSPLHF.

This clone was observed once. The chain uses TRBV6-5 and TRBJ1-1; no definite D call. CDR1 and CDR2 (germline): MNHEY, SVGAGI. The germline V and J ends were trimmed by 4 bases and 9 bases, with 12 bases remaining between them. CDR3 length: 12 residues. CDR3 protein: CASSSPPDKAFF. The DNA of the CDR3 is TGTGCCAGCAGTTCGCCTCCAGATAAAGCTTTCTTT.

J is TRBJ2-1 and V is TRBV29-1; possible D gene TRBD2, 6 bases. The germline gives CDR1 SQVTM, CDR2 ANQGSEA. V lost 5 bases and J 0 bases, leaving 17 bases between the germline ends. The CDR3 is 16 amino acids. DNA for the CDR3: TGCAGCGTTACCGGACTACTACTTAGCTCCTACAATGAGCAGTTCTTC. Encoded protein: CSVTGLLLSSYNEQFF.

The rearrangement uses TRBV9 and TRBJ2-5, with D perhaps TRBD2 (6 bases). Germline loops: CDR1 SGDLS, CDR2 YYNGEE. This CDR3 is 12 amino acids long. V shed 7 bases and J shed 2 bases, with 9 bases lying between them. In DNA, the CDR3 is TGTGCCAGCTCCAGCGGGCAAGAGACCCAGTACTTC. This sequence encodes CASSSGQETQYF.